The following is a TCR beta chain sequence with its context. Data came from immunoSEQ multiplex PCR; TCRdb stores just in-frame clones and leaves some out. The sample carries 110,000 to 150,000 clones, roughly 90% recorded once. This entry belongs to a study of blood T cell repertoires in COVID-19. The CDR3 is 15 residues long. Germline values: CDR1 SGHDT, CDR2 YYEEEE. The V end lost 4 bases, the J end lost 7 bases, and 20 bases lay between the germline ends. The rearrangement links TRBV5-6 to TRBJ1-2, with D possibly TRBD1 on 5 matching bases. Sequencing was done on a sample of PBMCs or T cells enriched from blood (not recorded which). The clonotype comes from a man in his fifties who had recovered from COVID-19. In nucleotides, the CDR3 is TGTGCCAGCAGCACCCCAGGGATGAACGTGATTGGCTACACCTTC. Encoded protein: CASSTPGMNVIGYTF. The entire variable domain, with the rest obtained from reference TRBV5-6 and TRBJ1-2, is as follows: DAGVTQSPTHLIKTRGQQVTLRCSPKSGHDTVSWYQQALGQGPQFIFQYYEEEERQRGNFPDRFSGHQFPNYSSELNVNALLLGDSALYLCASSTPGMNVIGYTFGSGTRLTVV.